This T cell receptor beta chain was sequenced for a study of blood T cell repertoires in COVID-19. Study-level information: Samples came from the United States, Italy and Spain, spanning acute and convalescent COVID-19. Sample material is recorded as cDNA or gDNA derived from T cells, B-cell-depleted T cells, or PBMCs.

Germline CDR1 is SGDLS and CDR2 is YYNGEE. This CDR3 region has 15 residues. V lost 0 bases and J lost 0, with 7 bases in between. Per the authors' pipeline: Nucleated cell counts were estimated from reference gene primer amplification. The assay was immunoSEQ multiplex PCR, and TCRdb's table has in-frame clones only and misses some. V and J calls plus clone size are reproduced from that table; the DNA served to infer D and trimming. The sample lists roughly 220,000 clones, more than 65% occurring once. About this clone itself: Other DNA sequences in this specimen translate into the identical CDR3.

The chain employs TRBV9 and TRBJ1-3, with D perhaps matching TRBD1 (5 bases). The sample taken for sequencing was peripheral blood. The source is a woman aged 30 to 39 who had recovered from COVID-19. The CDR3 DNA reads as TGTGCCAGCAGCGTAGAAGGGGTCTCTGGAAACACCATATATTTT. Translation: CASSVEGVSGNTIYF. The full variable domain, rest sourced from reference TRBV9 and TRBJ1-3, is DSGVTQTPKHLITATGQRVTLRCSPRSGDLSVYWYQQSLDQGLQFLIQYYNGEERAKGNILERFSAQQFPDLHSELNLSSLELGDSALYFCASSVEGVSGNTIYFGEGSWLTVV.